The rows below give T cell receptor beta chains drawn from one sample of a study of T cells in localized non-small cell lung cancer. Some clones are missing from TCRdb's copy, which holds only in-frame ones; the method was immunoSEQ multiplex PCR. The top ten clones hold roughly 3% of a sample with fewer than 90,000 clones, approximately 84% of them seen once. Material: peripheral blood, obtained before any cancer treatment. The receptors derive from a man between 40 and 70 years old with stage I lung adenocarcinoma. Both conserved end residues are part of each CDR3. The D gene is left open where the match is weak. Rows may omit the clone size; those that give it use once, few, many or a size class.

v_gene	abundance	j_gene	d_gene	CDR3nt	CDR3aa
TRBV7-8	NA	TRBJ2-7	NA	TGTGCCAGCAGCTTAGAAGTGGGCTACGAGCAGTACTTC	CASSLEVGYEQYF
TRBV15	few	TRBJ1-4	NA	TGTGCCACCAGCAGACATGCAACTAATGAAAAACTGTTTTTT	CATSRHATNEKLFF
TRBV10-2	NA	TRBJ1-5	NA	TGCGCCAGCAGCACCGGACTCGAGGAGAGCAATCAGCCCCAGCATTTT	CASSTGLEESNQPQHF
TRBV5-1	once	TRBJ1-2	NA	TGCGCCAGCAGCTTGGGTGGAGTTTTCCAGTTCGAAAACTATGGCTACACCTTC	CASSLGGVFQFENYGYTF
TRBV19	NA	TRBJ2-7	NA	TGTGCCAGTAGTATAAGGATCGGAGGGGGAAATTTCGAGCAGTACTTC	CASSIRIGGGNFEQYF
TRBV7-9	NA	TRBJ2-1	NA	TGTGCCAGCAGCTTAGGAGAGGGCGTTTACAATGAGCAGTTCTTC	CASSLGEGVYNEQFF
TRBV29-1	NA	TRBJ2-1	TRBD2	TGCAGCGTCCCCTCGCGGCGCCCCGCTCTAGCGGGGGGTCGGAATGAGCAGTTCTTC	CSVPSRRPALAGGRNEQFF
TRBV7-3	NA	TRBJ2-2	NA	TGTGCCAGCAGCTCCTACCCGAACACCGGGGAGCTGTTTTTT	CASSSYPNTGELFF
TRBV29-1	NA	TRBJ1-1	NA	TGCAGCTCGGGACAGAACACTGAAGCTTTCTTT	CSSGQNTEAFF
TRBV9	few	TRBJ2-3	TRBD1	TGTGCCAGCAGCGTAGGTGGACAGGGGGCCGCAGATACGCAGTATTTT	CASSVGGQGAADTQYF
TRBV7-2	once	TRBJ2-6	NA	TGTGCCAGCAGCCCTAGTCTGAGGGGGTCTGGGGCCAACGTCCTGACTTTC	CASSPSLRGSGANVLTF
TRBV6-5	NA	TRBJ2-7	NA	TGTGCCAGCAGTTATGGGGCAGGGAGACGATACGAGCAGTACTTC	CASSYGAGRRYEQYF
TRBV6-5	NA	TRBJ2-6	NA	TGTGCCAGCAGTTACGGCCCCCCTGCCAACGTCCTGACTTTC	CASSYGPPANVLTF
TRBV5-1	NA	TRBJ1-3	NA	TGCGCCAGCAGCTCCTGGACGGGCGTCTCTGGAAACACCATATATTTT	CASSSWTGVSGNTIYF
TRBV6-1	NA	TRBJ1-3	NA	TGTGCCAGCAGTGAAAGCAGGCAGCCTGGAAACACCATATATTTT	CASSESRQPGNTIYF
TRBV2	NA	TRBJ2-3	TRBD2	TGTGCCAGCAGTGTCGGGACTAGCGGGAGTACAGATACGCAGTATTTT	CASSVGTSGSTDTQYF
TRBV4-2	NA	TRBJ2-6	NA	TGTGCCAGCAGCCAAGATCTTGGCTCTGGGGCCAACGTCCTGACTTTC	CASSQDLGSGANVLTF
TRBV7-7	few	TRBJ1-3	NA	TGTGCTAGCAGCTTAGCGCGGACAGCCGGAAACACCATATATTTT	CASSLARTAGNTIYF
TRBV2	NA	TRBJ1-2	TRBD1	TGTGCCAGCAGTACAGCAGGGACAGGGAATGAGAATGGCTACACCTTC	CASSTAGTGNENGYTF
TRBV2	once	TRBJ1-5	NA	TGTGCCAGCAGTGCCCGGGGCCGCTCAAGCCATTTT	CASSARGRSSHF
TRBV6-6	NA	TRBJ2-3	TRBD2	TGTGCCAGCAGCCGTCTCGAGCGGGGGGGCGCAGATACGCAGTATTTT	CASSRLERGGADTQYF
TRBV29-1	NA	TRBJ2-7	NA	TGCAGCGTTGAAGATGGCGGCTCCTACGAGCAGTACTTC	CSVEDGGSYEQYF
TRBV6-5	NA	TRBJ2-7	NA	TGTGCCAGCAGTTCTCCTATGACTGCGACCTACGAGCAGTACTTC	CASSSPMTATYEQYF
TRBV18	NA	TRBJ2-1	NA	TGTGCCAGCTCAAAAGTTAACTACAATGAGCAGTTCTTC	CASSKVNYNEQFF
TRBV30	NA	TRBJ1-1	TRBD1	TGTGCCTGGAGCACAGGGGGACCCCTTGAAGCTTTCTTT	CAWSTGGPLEAFF
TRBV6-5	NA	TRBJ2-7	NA	TGTGCCAGCAGTTACCAGGGGGGGGGCGAAGGCTACGAGCAGTACTTC	CASSYQGGGEGYEQYF
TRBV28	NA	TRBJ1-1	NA	TGTGCCAGCAGCAACAAGCACCCTCTTGGGGGGTTCACTGAAGCTTTCTTT	CASSNKHPLGGFTEAFF
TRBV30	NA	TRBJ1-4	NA	TGTGCCTGGAGTCCGGGACACCTTGTTGAAAAACTGTTTTTT	CAWSPGHLVEKLFF
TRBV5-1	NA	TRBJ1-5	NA	TGCGCCAGCAGCTTGGAGCGGGCAAATCAGCCCCAGCATTTT	CASSLERANQPQHF
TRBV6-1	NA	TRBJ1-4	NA	TGTGCCAGCAGTGATCGGTATGGGTTGGATGAAAAACTGTTTTTT	CASSDRYGLDEKLFF
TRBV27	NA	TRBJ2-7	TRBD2	TGTGCCAGCAGTCCCTCTAGCGGCCCAAACAACGAGCAGTACTTC	CASSPSSGPNNEQYF
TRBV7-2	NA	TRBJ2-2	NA	TGTGCCAGCAGCTCCCAGGGAACCGGGGAGCTGTTTTTT	CASSSQGTGELFF
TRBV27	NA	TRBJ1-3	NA	TGTGCCAGCAGTTTTCGTCCAGGGCGGGCAAACACCATATATTTT	CASSFRPGRANTIYF
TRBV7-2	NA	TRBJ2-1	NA	TGTGCCAGCAGCTTAGACGCCGTCTACAATGAGCAGTTCTTC	CASSLDAVYNEQFF
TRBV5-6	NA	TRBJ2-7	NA	TGTGCCAGCAGCCGGGCCTACCCAGCCTACGAGCAGTACTTC	CASSRAYPAYEQYF
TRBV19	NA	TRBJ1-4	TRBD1	TGTGCCAGTACCTCTGGGACAGGGTATGAAAAACTGTTTTTT	CASTSGTGYEKLFF
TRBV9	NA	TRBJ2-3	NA	TGTGCCAGCAGCGTAGGGGCTAGTACTAGCACAGATACGCAGTATTTT	CASSVGASTSTDTQYF
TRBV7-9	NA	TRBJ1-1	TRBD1	TGTGCCAGCAGCCACCGAGCGTGGGACAGTGGTGAAGCTTTCTTT	CASSHRAWDSGEAFF
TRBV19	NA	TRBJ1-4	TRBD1	TGTGCCAGTAGTCGGACAGGGGCTACGACTAATGAAAAACTGTTTTTT	CASSRTGATTNEKLFF